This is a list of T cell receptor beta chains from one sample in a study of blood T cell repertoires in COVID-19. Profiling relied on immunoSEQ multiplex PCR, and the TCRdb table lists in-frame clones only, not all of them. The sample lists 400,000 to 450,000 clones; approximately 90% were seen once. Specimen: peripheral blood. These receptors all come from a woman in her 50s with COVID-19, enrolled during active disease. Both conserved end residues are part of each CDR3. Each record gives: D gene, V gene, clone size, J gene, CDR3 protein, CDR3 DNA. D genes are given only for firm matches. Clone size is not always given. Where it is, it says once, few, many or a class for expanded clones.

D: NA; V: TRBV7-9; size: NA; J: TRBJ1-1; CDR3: CASSLFGVNTEAFF; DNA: TGTGCCAGCAGCTTATTCGGAGTTAACACTGAAGCTTTCTTT
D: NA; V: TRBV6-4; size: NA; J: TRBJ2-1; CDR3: CASSTEMGGEQFF; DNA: TGTGCCAGCAGTACCGAGATGGGGGGTGAGCAGTTCTTC
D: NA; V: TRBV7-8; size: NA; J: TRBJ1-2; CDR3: CASSPTLETNYGYTF; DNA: TGTGCCAGCAGCCCCACCCTAGAAACAAACTATGGCTACACCTTC
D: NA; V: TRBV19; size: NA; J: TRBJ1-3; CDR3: CASSIREFSGNTIYF; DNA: TGTGCCAGTAGTATAAGGGAGTTCTCTGGAAACACCATATATTTT
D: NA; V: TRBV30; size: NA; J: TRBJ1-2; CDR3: CAWNSGDSSYGYTF; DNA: TGTGCCTGGAATTCGGGGGACTCCAGCTATGGCTACACCTTC
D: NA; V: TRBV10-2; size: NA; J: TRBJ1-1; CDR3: CASRTVNTEAFF; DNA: TGCGCCAGCAGGACTGTGAACACTGAAGCTTTCTTT
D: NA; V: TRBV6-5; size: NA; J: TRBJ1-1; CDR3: CASSSGDDTEAFF; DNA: TGTGCCAGCAGTTCTGGAGACGACACTGAAGCTTTCTTT
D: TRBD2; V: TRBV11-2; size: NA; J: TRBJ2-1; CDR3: CASSLRRGALKLYNEQFF; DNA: TGTGCCAGCAGCTTAAGGCGGGGGGCTCTGAAGTTATACAATGAGCAGTTCTTC
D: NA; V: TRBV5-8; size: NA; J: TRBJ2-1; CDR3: CASSADRDISYNEQFF; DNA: TGTGCCAGCAGCGCGGACCGGGACATCTCCTACAATGAGCAGTTCTTC
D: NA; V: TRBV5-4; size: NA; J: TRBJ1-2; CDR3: CASSARSQGYTF; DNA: TGTGCCAGCAGCGCGCGGTCTCAAGGCTACACCTTC
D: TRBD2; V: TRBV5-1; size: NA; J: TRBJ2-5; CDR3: CASSLSGGQPGETQYF; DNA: TGCGCCAGCAGCTTGTCGGGGGGGCAACCCGGAGAGACCCAGTACTTC
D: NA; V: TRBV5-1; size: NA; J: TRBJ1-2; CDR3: CASKDSTNYGYTF; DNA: TGCGCCAGCAAAGACAGCACTAACTATGGCTACACCTTC
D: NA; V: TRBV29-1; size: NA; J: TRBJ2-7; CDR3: CSVRGGNSYEQYF; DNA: TGCAGCGTTAGGGGGGGCAACTCCTACGAGCAGTACTTC
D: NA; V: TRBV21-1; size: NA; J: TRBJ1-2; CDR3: CASNPTGTNYGYTF; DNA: TGTGCCAGCAACCCGACAGGGACCAACTATGGCTACACCTTC
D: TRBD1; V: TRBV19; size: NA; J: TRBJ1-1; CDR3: CASSMRYGGMVVVGTDMNTEAFF; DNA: TGTGCCAGTAGTATGCGGTACGGAGGGATGGTGGTGGTGGGGACAGACATGAACACTGAAGCTTTCTTT
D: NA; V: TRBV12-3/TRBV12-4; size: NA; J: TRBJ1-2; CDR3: CASSLSRQDGYTF; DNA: TGTGCCAGCAGTTTGTCACGTCAGGATGGCTACACCTTC
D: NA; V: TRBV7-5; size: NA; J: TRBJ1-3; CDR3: CARTPGQSTSEPSGNTIYF; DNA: TGTGCCAGAACGCCGGGACAGAGTACTTCCGAGCCCTCTGGAAACACCATATATTTT
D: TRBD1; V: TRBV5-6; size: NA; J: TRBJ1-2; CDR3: CASSLTGAGYTF; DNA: TGTGCCAGCAGCTTGACAGGGGCTGGCTACACCTTC
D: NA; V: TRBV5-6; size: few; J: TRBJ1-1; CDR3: CASSYPGGLNTEAFF; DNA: TGTGCCAGCAGCTACCCGGGGGGCCTGAACACTGAAGCTTTCTTT
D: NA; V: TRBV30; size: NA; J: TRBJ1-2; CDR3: CAWSVGGRGYTF; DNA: TGTGCCTGGAGTGTGGGAGGCAGGGGCTACACCTTC
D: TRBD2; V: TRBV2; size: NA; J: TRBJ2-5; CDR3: CASSGVAGDEETQYF; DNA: TGTGCCAGCAGTGGGGTAGCGGGGGACGAAGAGACCCAGTACTTC
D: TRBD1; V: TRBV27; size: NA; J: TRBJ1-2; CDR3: CASSLRQGYGYTF; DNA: TGTGCCAGCAGTTTGCGACAGGGGTATGGCTACACCTTC
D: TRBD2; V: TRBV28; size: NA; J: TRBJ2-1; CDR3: CASRRILADNEQFF; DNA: TGTGCCAGCAGGAGAATACTAGCGGACAATGAGCAGTTCTTC
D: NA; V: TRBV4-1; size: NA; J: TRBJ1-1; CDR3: CASSQRNTFLTEAFF; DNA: TGCGCCAGCAGCCAAAGAAACACCTTCCTGACTGAAGCTTTCTTT
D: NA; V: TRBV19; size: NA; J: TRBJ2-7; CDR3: CASSIERSSYEQYF; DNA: TGTGCCAGTAGTATAGAGCGGAGCTCCTACGAGCAGTACTTC
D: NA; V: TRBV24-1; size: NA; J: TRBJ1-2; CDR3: CATSEEGSGYTF; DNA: TGTGCCACCAGTGAGGAGGGTTCGGGCTACACCTTC
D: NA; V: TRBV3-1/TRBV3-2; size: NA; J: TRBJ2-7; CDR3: CASSQGGLHEQYF; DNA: TGTGCCAGCAGCCAAGGGGGGCTTCACGAGCAGTACTTC
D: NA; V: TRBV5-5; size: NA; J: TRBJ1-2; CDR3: CASSFLQGYGYTF; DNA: TGTGCCAGCAGCTTTTTACAGGGCTATGGCTACACCTTC
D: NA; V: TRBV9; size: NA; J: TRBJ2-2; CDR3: CASSVHLASTTGELFF; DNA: TGTGCCAGCAGCGTACATTTAGCGTCGACCACCGGGGAGCTGTTTTTT
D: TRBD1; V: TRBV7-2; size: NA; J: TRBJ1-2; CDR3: CASSPRQGRGYTF; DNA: TGTGCCAGCAGCCCCCGACAGGGGAGAGGCTACACCTTC
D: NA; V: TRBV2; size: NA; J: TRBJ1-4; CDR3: CASSSRGTNEKLFF; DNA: TGTGCCAGCAGCTCACGGGGTACTAATGAAAAACTGTTTTTT
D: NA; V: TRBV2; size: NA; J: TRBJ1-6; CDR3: CASSSSLGQGTYNSPLHF; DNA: TGTGCCAGCAGCTCTTCCCTCGGCCAGGGGACCTATAATTCACCCCTCCACTTT
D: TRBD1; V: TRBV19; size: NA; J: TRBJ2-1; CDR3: CASSIGGGDEQFF; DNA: TGTGCCAGTAGTATAGGAGGGGGCGATGAGCAGTTCTTC
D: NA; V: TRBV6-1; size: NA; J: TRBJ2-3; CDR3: CASSEGVRSYTDTQYF; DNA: TGTGCCAGCAGTGAAGGGGTGAGGTCGTACACAGATACGCAGTATTTT
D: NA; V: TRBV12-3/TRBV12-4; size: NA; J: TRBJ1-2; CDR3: CASSPGSEGGYTF; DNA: TGTGCCAGCAGCCCCGGGAGTGAGGGTGGCTACACCTTC
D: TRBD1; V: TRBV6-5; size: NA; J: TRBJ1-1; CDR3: CASTLRTGMNTEAFF; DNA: TGTGCCAGCACCCTCAGGACAGGGATGAACACTGAAGCTTTCTTT
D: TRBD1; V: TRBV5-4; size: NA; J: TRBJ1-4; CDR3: CASSDSPGQGAEKLFF; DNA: TGTGCCAGCAGCGATTCGCCGGGACAGGGTGCCGAAAAACTGTTTTTT
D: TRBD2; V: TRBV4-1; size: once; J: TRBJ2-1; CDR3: CASSLSSSALAGDLNEQFF; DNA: TGCGCCAGCAGCCTTTCCTCCTCCGCTTTGGCGGGGGACTTAAATGAGCAGTTCTTC
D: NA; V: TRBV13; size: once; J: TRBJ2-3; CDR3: CASSPSRGGDTDTQYF; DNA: TGTGCCAGCAGCCCCTCTAGAGGGGGGGACACAGATACGCAGTATTTT
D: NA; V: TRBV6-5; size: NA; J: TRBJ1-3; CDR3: CASSYGQEIYEGTIYF; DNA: TGTGCCAGCAGTTACGGTCAGGAGATTTACGAGGGCACCATATATTTT
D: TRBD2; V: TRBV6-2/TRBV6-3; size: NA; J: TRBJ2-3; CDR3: CASSPWLAGVTDTQYF; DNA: TGTGCCAGCAGCCCCTGGCTAGCGGGGGTCACAGATACGCAGTATTTT